This TCR beta chain was sequenced in a study of cytomegalovirus exposure and HLA in healthy donors. After removal of 2 bases from V and 4 bases from J, the junction contained 3 bases not matched to a gene. The CDR3 is 14 amino acids. Germline loops: CDR1 ENHRY, CDR2 SYGVKD. PCR used 60 Vbeta primers and 13 Jbeta primers. The repertoire was sequenced with immunoSEQ multiplex PCR; TCRdb's copy has only in-frame clones and lacks some. The data contain 150,000 or so clones, roughly three quarters of them seen just once; the ten biggest clones take up about 3.1%. This clonotype was obtained from a male donor in good health and CMV-seronegative. The chain joins TRBV10-3 to TRBJ1-1; 8 positions match TRBD1. Sequenced: PBMCs. The CDR3 bases are TGTGCCATCAGTGAGCGGGGACAGGTCACTGAAGCTTTCTTT. Translating gives CAISERGQVTEAFF.